The subject of this entry is one TCR beta chain. This specimen comes from a study of T cells in Graves' hyperthyroidism and ophthalmopathy. The CDR3 extends over 15 amino acids. The V gene lost 2 bases and the J gene lost 8 bases, with 16 bases spanning the gap. Germline V gene lookup returns CDR1 SEHNR and CDR2 FQNEAQ (reference sequence). RNA transcripts provided the source from which TCR beta CDR3 regions were amplified. HTBI primers were used for first-round RT-PCR of the TCR CDR3. MiXCR, applied by TCRdb to the multiplex PCR reads, yields one record per CDR3 protein. In the table there are roughly 700,000 distinct CDR3 sequences, 35% of which are singletons. Stability of Graves' hyperthyroidism was defined as absent ophthalmopathy progression within 18 months.

The V call is TRBV7-9, the J call TRBJ2-1; tentatively, D is TRBD1 (6 bases). The sequenced sample consisted of blood. This TCR was recovered from a woman aged 40-49 years with Graves' hyperthyroidism. CDR3: CASSLRLTGGDEQFF. In DNA, the CDR3 is TGTGCCAGCAGCTTACGGCTGACAGGCGGAGATGAGCAGTTCTTC.